These T cell receptor beta chains were read from a single sample in a study of cytomegalovirus exposure and HLA in healthy donors. The data were produced by immunoSEQ multiplex PCR, yet TCRdb's version contains in-frame clones alone and is incomplete. This table holds 150,000 to 200,000 clones, 77% found once. Sequencing input: PBMCs. The receptors derive from a woman in her thirties or forties in good health and CMV-seropositive. The CDR3 runs from the conserved cysteine through the conserved F or W. Each record gives: V gene, J gene, CDR3 length, D gene, clone size, CDR3 protein, CDR3 DNA. The D gene is left open where the match is weak. Only some rows state a clone size, as once, few, many or a class for expanded clones.

>TRBV5-1|TRBJ2-5|18|TRBD2|NA
CASSLNIAGLGVQETQYF
TGCGCCAGCAGCTTAAATATCGCGGGACTAGGTGTTCAAGAGACCCAGTACTTC
>TRBV6-1|TRBJ2-2|14|TRBD2|NA
CASSVSGFTGELFF
TGTGCCAGCAGTGTTAGCGGGTTCACCGGGGAGCTGTTTTTT
>TRBV5-6|TRBJ2-4|15|TRBD1|NA
CASSLLTGGENIQYF
TGTGCCAGCAGCCTATTGACAGGGGGAGAAAACATTCAGTACTTC
>TRBV10-2|TRBJ1-6|14|NA|NA
CASSLNRDNSPLHF
TGCGCCAGCAGTCTAAACAGGGATAATTCACCCCTCCACTTT
>TRBV12-5|TRBJ1-4|14|NA|NA
CASALGGGREKLFF
TGTGCTAGTGCCTTAGGTGGGGGCCGTGAAAAACTGTTTTTT
>TRBV5-6|TRBJ2-1|16|TRBD2|NA
CASSWGVSGGVVGQFF
TGTGCCAGCAGCTGGGGGGTTAGCGGGGGGGTAGTGGGGCAGTTCTTC
>TRBV19|TRBJ1-3|12|NA|NA
CASSHQVNTIYF
TGTGCCAGTAGTCATCAGGTGAACACCATATATTTT
>TRBV4-3|TRBJ2-7|16|TRBD1|NA
CASSPFETGASYEQYF
TGCGCCAGCAGCCCTTTTGAGACAGGGGCTTCCTACGAGCAGTACTTC
>TRBV5-6|TRBJ1-1|16|TRBD1|NA
CASSLRGTGPNTEAFF
TGTGCCAGCAGCCTGAGGGGGACAGGGCCGAACACTGAAGCTTTCTTT
>TRBV19|TRBJ2-7|13|TRBD1|NA
CASSIQGASEQYF
TGTGCCAGTAGTATACAGGGGGCCTCCGAGCAGTACTTC
>TRBV7-2|TRBJ1-1|15|NA|once
CASSSSWTANTEAFF
TGTGCCAGCAGCTCCTCCTGGACAGCGAACACTGAAGCTTTCTTT
>TRBV9|TRBJ2-1|17|TRBD2|once
CASSVGTSGSIYDEQFF
TGTGCCAGCAGCGTAGGGACTAGCGGGAGTATTTACGATGAGCAGTTCTTC
>TRBV5-6|TRBJ1-1|15|NA|NA
CASSLGRGRYTEAFF
TGTGCCAGCAGCTTGGGCAGGGGTAGATACACTGAAGCTTTCTTT
>TRBV4-1|TRBJ2-2|17|TRBD2|NA
CASSQGLAGLNTGELFF
TGCGCCAGCAGCCAAGGATTAGCGGGGCTGAACACCGGGGAGCTGTTTTTT